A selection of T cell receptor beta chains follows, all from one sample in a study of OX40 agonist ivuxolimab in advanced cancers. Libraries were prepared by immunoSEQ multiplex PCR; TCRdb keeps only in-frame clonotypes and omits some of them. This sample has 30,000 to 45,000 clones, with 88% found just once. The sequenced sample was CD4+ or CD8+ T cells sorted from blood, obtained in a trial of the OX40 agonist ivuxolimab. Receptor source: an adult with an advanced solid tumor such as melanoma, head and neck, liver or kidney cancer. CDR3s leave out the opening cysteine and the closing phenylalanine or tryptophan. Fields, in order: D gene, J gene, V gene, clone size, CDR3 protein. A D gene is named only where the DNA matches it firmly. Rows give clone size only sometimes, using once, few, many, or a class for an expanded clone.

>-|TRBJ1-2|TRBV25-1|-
ASSFGQSYGYT
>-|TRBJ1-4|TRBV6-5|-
ASSYWGTNEKLF
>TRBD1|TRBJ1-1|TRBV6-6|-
ASTGGQGRTEAF
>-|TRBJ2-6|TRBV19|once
ASRMTGSSGANVLT
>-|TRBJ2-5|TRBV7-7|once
ASSSREQETQY
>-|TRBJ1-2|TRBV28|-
ASISGGRYGYT
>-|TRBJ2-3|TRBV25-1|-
ASSFPRGDTQY
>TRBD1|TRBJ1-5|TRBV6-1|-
ASRPDRAGNQPQH
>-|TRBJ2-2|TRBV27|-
ASKDAGTNTGELF
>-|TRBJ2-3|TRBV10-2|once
ASSEAGRLRTDTQY
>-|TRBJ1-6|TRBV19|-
ASSAGAGRSPLH
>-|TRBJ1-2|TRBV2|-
ASSEFARYGYT
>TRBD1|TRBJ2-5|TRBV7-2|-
ASSFGQGETQY
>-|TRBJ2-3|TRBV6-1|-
ASSAPRALIADTQY
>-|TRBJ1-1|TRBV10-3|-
AISLSRGTNEAF
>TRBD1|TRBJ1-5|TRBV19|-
ASSGQGAGNQPQH
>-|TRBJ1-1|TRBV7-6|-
ASSLGGILNTEAF
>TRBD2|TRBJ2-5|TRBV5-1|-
ASSVGTSGGGRETQY
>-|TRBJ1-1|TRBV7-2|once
ASSYRMNTEAF
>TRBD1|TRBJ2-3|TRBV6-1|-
ASSARKTGVSGTDTQY
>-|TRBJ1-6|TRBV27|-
ASSLHSSYNSPLH
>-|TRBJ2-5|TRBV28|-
ASSPRAPAKTQY
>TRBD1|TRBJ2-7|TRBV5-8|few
ASSSRRQGAYEQY
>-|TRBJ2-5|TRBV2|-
ASRLRGEEY
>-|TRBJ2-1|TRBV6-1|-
ASSEASSGSEQF
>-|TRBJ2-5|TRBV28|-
ASSSYNPRDLQETQY
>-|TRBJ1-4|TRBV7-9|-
ASSLSKTTNEKLF
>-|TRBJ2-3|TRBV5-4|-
ASSLGGGPTDTQY
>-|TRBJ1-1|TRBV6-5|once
ASSYSHQGNTEAF
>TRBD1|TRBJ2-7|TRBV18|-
ASSLGQPYEQY
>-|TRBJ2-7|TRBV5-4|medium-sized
ASPCIMGGRREQY
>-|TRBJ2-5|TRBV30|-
AWSVGGAKTQY
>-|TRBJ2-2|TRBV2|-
ASSVRARTGELF
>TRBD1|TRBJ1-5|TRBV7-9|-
ASRDRGRTGQPQH
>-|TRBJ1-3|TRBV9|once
ASSERDFSVFGNTIY